These 7 T cell receptor beta chains originate from one sample sequenced in a study of beta chain features in type 1 diabetes. The whole isolated RNA underwent reverse transcription, so sequencing captured expressed TCRB transcripts. Assay used: immunoSEQ multiplex PCR; TCRdb lists only in-frame clones, some missing. The sample holds a few hundred thousand clones, around 13% seen once. Sequencing used naive CD4+ T cells from blood. The receptor set was obtained from a man between 18 and 35 years old in good health.

The chain is built from TRBV9 and TRBJ2-7; 11 bases are a match to TRBD2. The V segment lost 2 bases and the J segment 6 bases; nucleotides outside the gene matches: 1. The CDR3 extends over 13 amino acids. Looked up from germline, CDR1 is SGDLS and CDR2 is YYNGEE. The CDR3 protein is CASSVGTSGEQYF. The CDR3 DNA is TGTGCCAGCAGCGTGGGGACTAGCGGCGAGCAGTACTTC.

The V call is TRBV28, the J call TRBJ1-2; D gene ambiguous. Trimming shortened V by 3 bases and J by 2 bases, and 16 bases separated the two germline ends. Germline assignment: CDR1 MDHEN and CDR2 SYDVKM. CDR3 size: 16 residues. CDR3 DNA sequence: TGTGCCAGCAGTTTTCGACTCCGGGAGAAGAACTATGGCTACACCTTC. It is translated as CASSFRLREKNYGYTF.

The chain is built from TRBV5-1 and TRBJ2-3; D remains ambiguous. The CDR3 length is 14 residues. Germline-derived CDR1 and CDR2 are SGHRS and YFSETQ. Trimming shortened V by 2 bases and J by 1 base, and 8 bases separated the two germline ends. CDR3: CASSLSAGTDTQYF. The CDR3 DNA reads as TGCGCCAGCAGCTTATCCGCGGGCACAGATACGCAGTATTTT.

This clone was observed a handful of times. V gene TRBV25-1 combines with J gene TRBJ2-5, with D unclear. Matching the DNA end better, TRBJ2-7 makes the J call doubtful. CDR3 length: 13 amino acids. In germline, CDR1 is MGHDK, CDR2 SYGVNS. The CDR3 region has the DNA TGTGCCAGCCTACAGCCTCACTCCTACGAGCAGTACTTC. Its translation is CASLQPHSYEQYF.

The gene calls are TRBV28 and TRBJ1-2, with D perhaps matching TRBD1 (5 bases). Trimming pared 5 bases from V and 8 bases from J, leaving 18 bases between. The CDR3 totals 14 residues. CDR1 is MDHEN, CDR2 SYDVKM, per germline. The CDR3 DNA sequence: TGTGCCAGCAGTCCCTCGGGGGGTAATCTGGGCTACACCTTC. This translates into CASSPSGGNLGYTF.

The chain uses TRBV27 and TRBJ2-6, with 7 positions matching TRBD2. The germline V gene has CDR1 MNHEY and CDR2 SMNVEV (reference sequence). CDR3 length: 16 amino acids. Germline trimming cut 6 bases from V and 0 bases from J; bases unmatched to any gene: 5. DNA of the CDR3: TGTGCCAGCAGAGGACTAGGGGCCTCTGGGGCCAACGTCCTGACTTTC. Translated: CASRGLGASGANVLTF.

This chain joins TRBV6-5 and TRBJ2-1; D perhaps matches TRBD1 (6 bases). Germline CDR1 and CDR2: MNHEY and SVGAGI. The CDR3 length is 15 residues. Trimming took off 7 bases at V and 4 bases at J, with 17 bases between the two ends. DNA of the CDR3: TGTGCCAGCAAGCCCGGACAGAAGGTTTACAATGAGCAGTTCTTC. It translates to CASKPGQKVYNEQFF.